The 30 T cell receptor beta chains below come from one sample, sequenced in a study of blood T cell repertoires in COVID-19. Sequenced by immunoSEQ multiplex PCR; TCRdb stores in-frame clones only, minus some. This sample carries about 260,000 clones, around nine tenths of them seen once, and the ten largest clones take roughly 5%. The sequencing input was peripheral blood. Receptors originate from an older woman with COVID-19, enrolled during active disease.

The chain joins TRBV4-2 to TRBJ2-2; TRBD1 aligns across 8 bases. This CDR3 is built from 16 residues. CDR1 and CDR2 (germline): LGHNA, YNFKEQ. J lost 4 bases, V lost 4 bases, and 8 bases had no gene match. CDR3 nucleotide sequence: TGTGCCAGCAGCCCCGGACAGGGAGCGGGCACCGGGGAGCTGTTTTTT. It encodes CASSPGQGAGTGELFF.

The J gene is TRBJ1-2, the V gene TRBV18; 8 bases fit TRBD1. The V gene's germline CDR1 is KGHSH and CDR2 LQKENI. V shed 3 bases and J 7 bases; nucleotides not matched to a gene: 4. The CDR3 is 13 residues long. CDR3 loop: CASSPDRAAGYTF. Here the CDR3 DNA reads TGTGCCAGCTCACCGGACAGGGCGGCTGGCTACACCTTC.

The rearrangement links TRBV5-1 to TRBJ2-1, with 10 nucleotides matching TRBD2. This CDR3 is built from 15 residues. V shed 2 bases and J 5 bases; nucleotides not matched to a gene: 4. Germline V gene data show CDR1 as SGHRS and CDR2 as YFSETQ. Written as DNA, the CDR3 is TGCGCCAGCAGCTTACTAAGCGGGAGGGACAATGAGCAGTTCTTC. Translating it yields CASSLLSGRDNEQFF.

This chain links TRBV24-1 with TRBJ2-1; 8 bases map to TRBD1. The CDR3 has 16 residues. V shed 4 bases, J shed 5 bases, and the junction held 9 bases outside the gene matches. The V gene's germline CDR1 is KGHDR and CDR2 SFDVKD. In DNA, the CDR3 is TGTGCCACCAGTGACCCCGGACAGGGTGTCAACAATGAGCAGTTCTTC. This encodes CATSDPGQGVNNEQFF.

The chain employs TRBV5-3 and TRBJ1-2; D might be TRBD1 (5 bases). TRBV5-3 is given ORF status, its function remaining uncertain. This CDR3 has 15 amino acids. V dropped 8 bases and J dropped 1 base, with 18 bases sitting between them. As DNA, the CDR3 is TGTGCCAGGATTGGGTCGGAGGGGTTTAACTATGGCTACACCTTC. Amino acid sequence: CARIGSEGFNYGYTF.

V is TRBV6-2 or TRBV6-3 and J is TRBJ1-5, with 12 bases fitting TRBD1. The junction had 2 bases not matched to a gene; V was cut back by 2 bases and J by 6 bases. The CDR3 is 15 residues long. The germline V gene encodes CDR1 MNHEY and CDR2 SVGEGT. CDR3 sequence (DNA): TGTGCCAGCAGTTACGGGACAGGGGGCGGTCAGCCCCAGCATTTT. Its protein product is CASSYGTGGGQPQHF.

This sequence joins TRBV19 and TRBJ2-1, with 8 bases fitting TRBD2. The trim removed 4 bases at V and 10 bases at J, leaving 9 bases unmatched. The germline gives CDR1 LNHDA, CDR2 SQIVND (reference sequence). The CDR3 has 14 amino acids. The CDR3 here is CASSTDIAGREQFF. The DNA of the CDR3 is TGTGCCAGTAGTACCGACATAGCGGGACGGGAGCAGTTCTTC.

The chain couples TRBV7-2 to TRBJ1-5; D not resolved. The germline CDR1 and CDR2 sequences are SGHTA and FQGNSA. CDR3 size: 14 residues. Trimming removed 5 bases from V and 1 base from J, with 9 bases in between. CDR3 loop: CASSVTRSNQPQHF. DNA for the CDR3: TGTGCCAGCAGCGTCACACGAAGCAATCAGCCCCAGCATTTT.

The chain is built from TRBV6-2 or TRBV6-3 and TRBJ1-2; 8 bases fit TRBD1. The CDR3 sequence is 15 residues long. The trim removed 2 bases at V and 0 bases at J, leaving 2 bases unmatched. CDR1 and CDR2 from the germline V gene are MNHEY and SVGEGT. CDR3 in DNA: TGTGCCAGCAGTTACCGGGACAGGCCTAACTATGGCTACACCTTC. This sequence encodes CASSYRDRPNYGYTF.

The J gene is TRBJ2-1, the V gene TRBV28; the D is unclear. V was trimmed by 5 bases and J by 4 bases, leaving 21 bases between them. The germline V gene has CDR1 MDHEN and CDR2 SYDVKM. The CDR3 is made up of 17 amino acids. The CDR3 nucleotides are TGTGCCAGCAGTCCCTTTATGTCCGCGGCATCTTACAATGAGCAGTTCTTC. Translation gives CASSPFMSAASYNEQFF. Supplemented by reference TRBV28 and TRBJ2-1, the full variable domain reads DVKVTQSSRYLVKRTGEKVFLECVQDMDHENMFWYRQDPGLGLRLIYFSYDVKMKEKGDIPEGYSVSREKKERFSLILESASTNQTSMYLCASSPFMSAASYNEQFFGPGTRLTVL.

The chain recombines TRBV5-8 with TRBJ2-1, with 15 bases aligning to TRBD2. The CDR3 runs 19 residues. V was pared by 4 bases and J by 0 bases, with 8 bases of the junction left unmatched. In germline, CDR1 is SGHTS, CDR2 YDEGEE. The CDR3 here is CASSGMGLAGGFSYNEQFF. CDR3 nucleotide sequence: TGTGCCAGCAGCGGGATGGGACTAGCGGGAGGCTTCTCCTACAATGAGCAGTTCTTC.

The chain uses TRBV10-2 and TRBJ2-1, with TRBD2 matching over 11 bases. The germline gives CDR1 WSHSY, CDR2 SAAADI. The length of the CDR3 is 18 residues. Unmatched junction bases numbered 10, after V lost 6 bases and J lost 0 bases. CDR3 bases: TGCGCCAGCAGGAGGCTAGCGGGAGGAGGGAGCTCCTACAATGAGCAGTTCTTC. Its protein is CASRRLAGGGSSYNEQFF.

The chain uses TRBV4-1 and TRBJ2-3; TRBD2 matches at 13 bases. The CDR3 covers 17 residues. V shed 5 bases, J shed 5 bases, and the junction held 10 bases outside the gene matches. Looked up from germline, CDR1 is MGHRA and CDR2 is YSYEKL. In DNA, the CDR3 is TGCGCCAGCAGCACCCGAGGACTAGCGGGAGTGGTAGATACGCAGTATTTT. It yields the protein CASSTRGLAGVVDTQYF.

With regard to this clone: Other DNA sequences from this sample encode an identical CDR3 as well. The gene calls are TRBV6-5 and TRBJ1-6, with 8 bases matching TRBD1. The V segment lost 6 bases and the J segment 4 bases; nucleotides outside the gene matches: 5. The germline V gene has CDR1 MNHEY and CDR2 SVGAGI. The CDR3 totals 15 residues. The CDR3 sequence: CASRADRGYNSPLHF. Written as DNA, the CDR3 is TGTGCCAGCAGGGCCGACAGGGGTTATAATTCACCCCTCCACTTT.

The table lists this clone with a few counts. CDR3 nucleotides: TGTGCCAGCTCACCTCGGACAGGGGTGGGCTGGGGCACTGAAGCTTTCTTT. Protein product: CASSPRTGVGWGTEAFF. This chain uses TRBV18 with TRBJ1-1; the match to TRBD1 covers 9 bases. The CDR3 has 17 residues. Per the germline V gene, CDR1 is KGHSH and CDR2 is LQKENI. With 3 bases clipped from V and 4 bases from J, the junction kept 12 bases outside the gene matches.

The J gene is TRBJ1-5, the V gene TRBV4-1; perhaps TRBD1 as D (5 bases). The CDR3 has 16 residues. Germline V CDR1 and CDR2: MGHRA, YSYEKL. The germline V and J ends were trimmed by 1 base and 3 bases, with 13 bases remaining between them. The CDR3 DNA is TGCGCCAGCAGCCAAGCCCCAGGGAACCTCAATCAGCCCCAGCATTTT. Amino acids: CASSQAPGNLNQPQHF.

V is TRBV6-6 and J is TRBJ1-1; possibly TRBD1 for D (5 bases). This CDR3 region has 14 residues. Trimming left V 7 bases short and J 0 bases short, with 12 bases between. CDR1 MNHNY and CDR2 SVGAGI come from the germline V gene (reference sequence). The CDR3, as DNA: TGTGCCAGCAAGACAGATCACATGAACACTGAAGCTTTCTTT. Encoded protein: CASKTDHMNTEAFF.

The V call is TRBV19, the J call TRBJ1-1; no definite D call. V shed 5 bases and J shed 6 bases, with 16 bases lying between them. The CDR3 contains 14 residues. From germline, CDR1 is LNHDA and CDR2 SQIVND (reference sequence). The DNA for the CDR3 is TGTGCCAGTAGTTCACAGCGGGAGGATGCTGAAGCTTTCTTT. Its translation: CASSSQREDAEAFF. Full variable domain (outside the CDR3, taken from reference TRBV19 and TRBJ1-1): DGGITQSPKYLFRKEGQNVTLSCEQNLNHDAMYWYRQDPGQGLRLIYYSQIVNDFQKGDIAEGYSVSREKKESFPLTVTSAQKNPTAFYLCASSSQREDAEAFFGQGTRLTVV.

The CDR3 is CAWAFAPNTEAFF. In DNA, the CDR3 is TGTGCCTGGGCCTTTGCGCCGAACACTGAAGCTTTCTTT. The chain couples TRBV30 to TRBJ1-1; D unresolved. The CDR3 is made up of 13 amino acids. Germline V CDR1 and CDR2: GTSNPN, SVGIG (reference sequence). Trimming cost V 5 bases and J 1 base, with 11 bases left between them.

This sequence joins TRBV10-3 and TRBJ2-3; possibly TRBD1 for D (5 bases). The germline V gene encodes CDR1 ENHRY and CDR2 SYGVKD. Trimming removed 7 bases at V and 2 bases at J, with 13 bases between. The CDR3 runs to 14 residues. CDR3 DNA: TGTGCCATCAAGGTTGACAGTAACACAGATACGCAGTATTTT. Protein sequence: CAIKVDSNTDTQYF.

The chain recombines TRBV7-2 with TRBJ2-1; 12 bases match TRBD2. Germline assignment: CDR1 SGHTA and CDR2 FQGNSA. The CDR3 consists of 15 residues. J gave up 6 bases and V 5 bases, and 5 bases lay outside the gene matches. This CDR3 is CASSHRTSGINEQFF. Written as DNA, the CDR3 is TGTGCCAGCAGCCATAGGACTAGCGGGATCAATGAGCAGTTCTTC.

This chain links TRBV5-4 with TRBJ1-1; 7 bases map to TRBD1. V dropped 4 bases and J dropped 5; count of bases not matched to a gene: 14. The CDR3 extends over 16 amino acids. CDR1 and CDR2 (germline): SGHNT, YYREEE (reference sequence). CDR3 nucleotide sequence: TGTGCCAGCAGCCCGCGACAGGGATCACGATTTACTGAAGCTTTCTTT. Residues: CASSPRQGSRFTEAFF.

The V gene is TRBV28, the J gene TRBJ2-1, with 11 bases matching TRBD2. The V and J ends lost 2 bases and 9 bases, in that order; junction bases with no gene match: 0. Germline assignment: CDR1 MDHEN and CDR2 SYDVKM. There are 13 residues in the CDR3. CDR3 in amino acids: CASSLLAGGEQFF. The CDR3 bases are TGTGCCAGCAGTTTACTAGCGGGAGGTGAGCAGTTCTTC.

The chain joins TRBV28 to TRBJ2-3; the match to TRBD2 covers 7 bases. The junction had 7 bases not matched to a gene; V was cut back by 6 bases and J by 4 bases. The CDR3 contains 14 residues. The germline V gene has CDR1 MDHEN and CDR2 SYDVKM. DNA for the CDR3: TGTGCCAGCAGGCCTAGCGGACGGGCAGATACGCAGTATTTT. This encodes CASRPSGRADTQYF.

The V gene is TRBV4-2, the J gene TRBJ2-1; the D is unclear. This CDR3 is built from 14 residues. The germline V gene has CDR1 LGHNA and CDR2 YNFKEQ. With 0 bases removed from V and 6 bases from J, the gap between germline ends came to 9 bases. Written as DNA, the CDR3 is TGTGCCAGCAGCCAAGAAGAGAGGCGCAATGAGCAGTTCTTC. Translation gives CASSQEERRNEQFF.

This chain uses TRBV28 with TRBJ1-4; D possibly corresponds to TRBD1 (6 bases). Trimming cost V 5 bases and J 7 bases, with 8 bases left between them. The CDR3 length is 12 residues. Germline V lookup: CDR1 MDHEN, CDR2 SYDVKM. The CDR3 loop is CASSRRGEKLFF. In nucleotides, the CDR3 is TGTGCCAGCAGTCGCAGGGGTGAAAAACTGTTTTTT.

The J gene is TRBJ2-2, the V gene TRBV6-5, with 9 bases identical to TRBD1. This CDR3 is 15 amino acids long. Trimming at V came to 3 bases and at J to 4 bases, leaving 3 bases not matched to a gene. Germline CDR1 reads MNHEY; CDR2 reads SVGAGI. The CDR3 sequence is CASSYRQGGTGELFF. The CDR3 region has the DNA TGTGCCAGCAGTTATAGACAGGGGGGCACCGGGGAGCTGTTTTTT.

V and J are TRBV7-8 and TRBJ2-7, with D possibly matching TRBD2 (5 bases). CDR1 and CDR2 from the germline V gene are SGHVS and FQNEAQ. V was shortened by 3 bases and J by 0 bases, with 12 bases between the two germline ends. This CDR3 comprises 15 residues. Written as DNA, the CDR3 is TGTGCCAGCAGCTTGGGAATCGGGGTCTCCTACGAGCAGTACTTC. Encoded protein: CASSLGIGVSYEQYF.

The chain carries TRBV6-6 and TRBJ2-5; 9 bases line up with TRBD2. The CDR3 has 15 amino acids. Germline lookup yields CDR1 MNHNY and CDR2 SVGAGI (reference sequence). V dropped 0 bases and J dropped 7; count of bases not matched to a gene: 6. The CDR3 DNA sequence: TGTGCCAGCAGTTACTCTAGCGGGAGTGGGGGGACCCAGTACTTC. The encoded protein is CASSYSSGSGGTQYF.

This clone was seen just once. The J gene is TRBJ1-3, the V gene TRBV30; 12 bases match TRBD1. The CDR3 covers 17 residues. Losses at the gene ends were 3 bases for V and 4 bases for J; bases not matched to a gene: 10. Germline-derived CDR1 and CDR2 are GTSNPN and SVGIG (reference sequence). The CDR3 coding sequence is TGTGCCTGGAGCCCATACTGGGACAGGGGGCGAGGAAACACCATATATTTT. It encodes CAWSPYWDRGRGNTIYF.